This entry lists 18 T cell receptor beta chains sequenced from one sample in a study of T cell responses to AZD1222 COVID-19 vaccine. The repertoire was sequenced with immunoSEQ multiplex PCR; TCRdb's copy has only in-frame clones and lacks some. The data show 120,000 or so clones, just under 95% seen once. Sequencing was performed on peripheral blood, taken 28 days after the second AZD1222 dose. The source of these receptors is an adult who received the AZD1222 COVID-19 vaccine.

This clone showed up just a few times. The chain links TRBV7-9 to TRBJ2-7; unclear D gene. This CDR3 has 12 residues. The V gene lost 1 base and the J gene lost 5 bases, with 6 bases spanning the gap. CDR1 SEHNR and CDR2 FQNEAQ come from the germline V gene (reference sequence). The CDR3 bases are TGTGCCAGCAGCTTAGTTTCAAACGAGCAGTACTTC. Its translation: CASSLVSNEQYF.

Only a few counts were recorded for this clone. The chain employs TRBV5-4 and TRBJ1-2; TRBD1 might be the D (5 bases). Looked up from germline, CDR1 is SGHNT and CDR2 is YYREEE (reference sequence). The V and J ends lost 4 bases and 4 bases respectively, with 14 bases between them. This CDR3 region has 14 residues. The CDR3 region is CASSPGLGGYGYTF. The CDR3 DNA reads as TGTGCCAGCAGCCCGGGACTGGGGGGCTATGGCTACACCTTC.

This clone was recorded once. This rearrangement joins TRBV5-4 to TRBJ1-2; D possibly corresponds to TRBD1 (6 bases). The CDR3 has 14 residues. Germline CDR1 is SGHNT and CDR2 is YYREEE (reference sequence). V lost 4 bases, J lost 4 bases, and 14 bases lay in between. The CDR3 nucleotides read TGTGCCAGCAGCCAGCGACAGGCAGGCTATGGCTACACCTTC. Protein: CASSQRQAGYGYTF.

The rearrangement uses TRBV2 and TRBJ2-1, with a possible D match to TRBD1 (6 bases). Germline V lookup: CDR1 SNHLY, CDR2 FYNNEI. The V end was cut by 6 bases, the J end by 6 bases, with 18 bases between. This CDR3 comprises 15 residues. The CDR3 DNA reads TGTGCCAGCAGCAGCGGCAGGGGCTCGCTCAATGAGCAGTTCTTC. Its protein product is CASSSGRGSLNEQFF.

The chain couples TRBV4-2 to TRBJ2-7; unclear D gene. CDR3 length: 14 residues. Germline values: CDR1 LGHNA, CDR2 YNFKEQ. The ends were cut back, 0 bases at V and 5 bases at J, with 11 bases in the middle. CDR3 bases: TGTGCCAGCAGCCAAGATAAAGGAATCGACGAGCAGTACTTC. It translates to CASSQDKGIDEQYF.

The genes are TRBV19 and TRBJ2-7; no definite D call. The germline CDR1 and CDR2 sequences are LNHDA and SQIVND (reference sequence). The CDR3 contains 14 residues. V shed 6 bases and J shed 2 bases, with 14 bases lying between them. The CDR3 reads CASSLDGPTYEQYF. The CDR3 DNA is TGTGCCAGTAGCTTGGACGGACCAACCTACGAGCAGTACTTC.

This chain uses TRBV7-9 with TRBJ1-1; D uncertain. V lost 6 bases and J lost 3, with 17 bases in between. The germline gives CDR1 SEHNR, CDR2 FQNEAQ (reference sequence). This CDR3 has 15 amino acids. The CDR3 protein is CASSYRGREDTEAFF. CDR3 DNA: TGTGCCAGCAGTTATAGAGGGAGGGAGGACACTGAAGCTTTCTTT.

This chain joins TRBV5-1 and TRBJ1-2; TRBD1 might be the D (5 bases). The CDR3 runs to 14 residues. The germline V gene encodes CDR1 SGHRS and CDR2 YFSETQ. V lost 4 bases and J lost 5, with 15 bases in between. The CDR3 here is CASSPETDGYGYTF. The CDR3 DNA reads as TGCGCCAGCAGCCCGGAGACAGATGGATATGGCTACACCTTC.

In its sample, this clone was seen once. J is TRBJ1-6 and V is TRBV3-1 (or the pseudogene TRBV3-2); D is unresolved. The CDR3 sequence is 14 residues long. Germline assignment: CDR1 LGHDT and CDR2 YNNKEL (reference sequence). V shed 1 base and J shed 9 bases, with 10 bases lying between them. CDR3 nucleotide sequence: TGTGCCAGCAGCCAAGGGCAGTTAATTTCACCCCTCCACTTT. This codes for CASSQGQLISPLHF.

This clone was detected only once. The chain combines TRBV7-2 with TRBJ1-3; D is unclear. Germline CDR1 SGHTA, CDR2 FQGNSA. V lost 2 bases and J 3 bases, leaving 11 bases between the germline ends. This CDR3 comprises 15 residues. The CDR3 region has the DNA TGTGCCAGCAGCTTACATCGGGCCCTTGGAAACACCATATATTTT. Amino acid sequence: CASSLHRALGNTIYF.

The rearrangement links TRBV7-8 to TRBJ1-1; 10 bases are a match to TRBD1. CDR1 SGHVS and CDR2 FQNEAQ come from the germline V gene. The CDR3 consists of 17 residues. With V trimmed by 5 bases and J by 1 base, 10 bases remained unmatched. The CDR3 reads CASSLRQGAIGNTEAFF. The CDR3, as DNA: TGTGCCAGCAGCCTCCGACAGGGGGCCATAGGGAACACTGAAGCTTTCTTT. The full variable domain, with the rest looked up from reference TRBV7-8 and TRBJ1-1, is GAGVSQSPRYKVAKRGQDVALRCDPISGHVSLFWYQQALGQGPEFLTYFQNEAQLDKSGLPSDRFFAERPEGSVSTLKIQRTQQEDSAVYLCASSLRQGAIGNTEAFFGQGTRLTVV.

The chain is built from TRBV6-2 or TRBV6-3 and TRBJ2-5; 9 positions agree with TRBD1. The V and J ends lost 6 bases and 3 bases, in that order; junction bases with no gene match: 5. This CDR3 comprises 14 residues. CDR1 is MNHEY and CDR2 is SVGEGT in the germline V gene. In DNA, the CDR3 is TGTGCCAGCAGCCGCCGGGACAGGGAAGAGACCCAGTACTTC. It translates to CASSRRDREETQYF.

This sequence joins TRBV7-2 and TRBJ2-7, with 9 bases fitting TRBD1. This CDR3 is 13 amino acids long. J lost 12 bases, V lost 5 bases, and 11 bases had no gene match. Germline V lookup: CDR1 SGHTA, CDR2 FQGNSA. DNA for the CDR3: TGTGCCAGCAGCCCCCTAATAGCACAGGGGGCGTACTTC. The encoded protein is CASSPLIAQGAYF. Supplemented by reference TRBV7-2 and TRBJ2-7, the full variable domain reads GAGVSQSPSNKVTEKGKDVELRCDPISGHTALYWYRQSLGQGLEFLIYFQGNSAPDKSGLPSDRFSAERTGGSVSTLTIQRTQQEDSAVYLCASSPLIAQGAYFGPGTRLTVT.

This clone showed up just once. The rearrangement links TRBV19 to TRBJ2-7, with 8 nucleotides matching TRBD1. Germline CDR1 LNHDA, CDR2 SQIVND (reference sequence). The CDR3 contains 16 residues. V trimming: 3 bases; J trimming: 2 bases; junction bases outside the gene matches: 9. CDR3 in amino acids: CASSMSWGTGPYEQYF. The DNA of the CDR3 is TGTGCCAGTAGTATGAGTTGGGGGACAGGCCCCTACGAGCAGTACTTC.

V usage is TRBV4-2 and J usage is TRBJ2-7; 8 bases match TRBD1. From germline, CDR1 is LGHNA and CDR2 YNFKEQ. The V gene end was trimmed by 4 bases and the J gene end by 5 bases; junction bases not matched to a gene: 10. The CDR3 consists of 15 residues. The CDR3 coding sequence is TGTGCCAGCAGCCGATTTACAGGGGGACCCGACGAGCAGTACTTC. Its translation: CASSRFTGGPDEQYF.

The chain joins TRBV10-3 to TRBJ2-7; 11 nucleotides align to TRBD1. Germline V CDR1 and CDR2: ENHRY, SYGVKD. CDR3 length equals 14 residues. The trim removed 6 bases at V and 3 bases at J, leaving 4 bases unmatched. Here the CDR3 reads CAIRGDRGSYEQYF. The CDR3 nucleotides read TGTGCCATCAGGGGGGACAGGGGGAGCTACGAGCAGTACTTC.

This chain connects TRBV10-1 to TRBJ1-5; D might be TRBD1 (6 bases). The CDR3 runs 12 residues. CDR1 WNHNN and CDR2 SYGVQD come from the germline V gene (reference sequence). Between the trimmed V and J ends, which lost 4 bases and 9 bases, there was a span of 10 bases. The CDR3 region is CASSAGGRPQHF. The CDR3, as DNA: TGCGCCAGCAGTGCGGGGGGGCGGCCCCAGCATTTT.

On this clone itself: The junction does not match germline at one end; this may be a read error. This chain uses TRBV7-7 with TRBJ2-3; possibly TRBD1 or TRBD2 for D (5 bases each). The CDR3 extends over 15 amino acids. CDR1 SSHAT and CDR2 FNYEAQ come from the germline V gene (reference sequence). The CDR3 loop reads CASSLRGDLTDTQYF. CDR3 bases: TGTGCTAGCAGCTTACGAGGGGATCTCACAGATACGCAGTATTTT.